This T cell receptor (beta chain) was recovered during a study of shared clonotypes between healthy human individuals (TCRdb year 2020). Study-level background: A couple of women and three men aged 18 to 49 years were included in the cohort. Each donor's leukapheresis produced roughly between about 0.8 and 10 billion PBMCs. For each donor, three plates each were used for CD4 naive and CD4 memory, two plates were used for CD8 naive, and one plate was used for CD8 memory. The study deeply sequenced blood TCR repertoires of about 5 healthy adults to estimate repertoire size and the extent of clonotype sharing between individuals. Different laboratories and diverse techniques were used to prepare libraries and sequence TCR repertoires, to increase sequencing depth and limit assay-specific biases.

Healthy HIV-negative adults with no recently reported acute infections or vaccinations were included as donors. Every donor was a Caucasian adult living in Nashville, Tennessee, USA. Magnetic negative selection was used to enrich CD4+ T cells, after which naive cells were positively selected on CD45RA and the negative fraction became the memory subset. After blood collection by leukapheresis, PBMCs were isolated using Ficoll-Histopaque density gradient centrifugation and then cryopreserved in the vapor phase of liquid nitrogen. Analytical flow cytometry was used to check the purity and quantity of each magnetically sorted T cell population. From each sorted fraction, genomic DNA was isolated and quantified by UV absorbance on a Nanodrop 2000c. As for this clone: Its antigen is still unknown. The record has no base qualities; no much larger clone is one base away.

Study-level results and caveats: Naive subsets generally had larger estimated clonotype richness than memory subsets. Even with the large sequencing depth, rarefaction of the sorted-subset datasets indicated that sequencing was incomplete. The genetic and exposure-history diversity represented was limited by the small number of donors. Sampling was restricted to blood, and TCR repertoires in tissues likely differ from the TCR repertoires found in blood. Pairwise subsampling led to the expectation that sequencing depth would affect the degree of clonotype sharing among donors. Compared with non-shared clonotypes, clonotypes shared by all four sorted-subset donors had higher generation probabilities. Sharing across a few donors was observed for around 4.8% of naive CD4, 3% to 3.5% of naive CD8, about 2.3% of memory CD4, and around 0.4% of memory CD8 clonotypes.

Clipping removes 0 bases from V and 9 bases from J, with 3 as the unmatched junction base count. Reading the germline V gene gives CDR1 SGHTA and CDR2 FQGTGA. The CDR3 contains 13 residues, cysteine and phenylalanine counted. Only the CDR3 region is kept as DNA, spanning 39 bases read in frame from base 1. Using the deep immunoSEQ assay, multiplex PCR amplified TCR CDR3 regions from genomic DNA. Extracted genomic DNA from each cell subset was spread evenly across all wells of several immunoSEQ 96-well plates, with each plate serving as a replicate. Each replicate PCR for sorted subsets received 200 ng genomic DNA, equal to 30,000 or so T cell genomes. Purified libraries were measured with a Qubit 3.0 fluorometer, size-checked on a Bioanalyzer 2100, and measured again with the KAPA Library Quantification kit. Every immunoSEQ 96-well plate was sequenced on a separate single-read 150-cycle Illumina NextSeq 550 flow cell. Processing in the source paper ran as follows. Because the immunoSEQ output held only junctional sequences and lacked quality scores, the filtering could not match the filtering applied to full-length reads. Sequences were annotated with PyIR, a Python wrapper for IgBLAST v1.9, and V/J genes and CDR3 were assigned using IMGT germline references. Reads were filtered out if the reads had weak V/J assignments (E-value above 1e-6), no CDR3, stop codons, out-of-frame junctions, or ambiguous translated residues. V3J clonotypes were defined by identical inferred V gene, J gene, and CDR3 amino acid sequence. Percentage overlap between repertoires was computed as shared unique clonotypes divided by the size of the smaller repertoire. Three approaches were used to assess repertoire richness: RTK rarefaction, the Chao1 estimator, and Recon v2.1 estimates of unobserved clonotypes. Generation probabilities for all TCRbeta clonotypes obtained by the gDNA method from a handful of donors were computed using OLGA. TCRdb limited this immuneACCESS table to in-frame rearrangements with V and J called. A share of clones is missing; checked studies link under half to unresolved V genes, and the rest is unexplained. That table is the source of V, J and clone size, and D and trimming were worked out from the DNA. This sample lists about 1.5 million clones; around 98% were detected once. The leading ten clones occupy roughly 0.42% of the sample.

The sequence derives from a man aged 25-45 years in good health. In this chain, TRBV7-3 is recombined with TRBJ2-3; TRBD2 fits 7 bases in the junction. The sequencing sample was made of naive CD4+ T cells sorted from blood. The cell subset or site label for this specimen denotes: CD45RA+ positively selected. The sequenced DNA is TGTGCCAGCAGCTTAACCCCGGGACTAACGCAGTATTTT. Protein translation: CASSLTPGLTQYF.